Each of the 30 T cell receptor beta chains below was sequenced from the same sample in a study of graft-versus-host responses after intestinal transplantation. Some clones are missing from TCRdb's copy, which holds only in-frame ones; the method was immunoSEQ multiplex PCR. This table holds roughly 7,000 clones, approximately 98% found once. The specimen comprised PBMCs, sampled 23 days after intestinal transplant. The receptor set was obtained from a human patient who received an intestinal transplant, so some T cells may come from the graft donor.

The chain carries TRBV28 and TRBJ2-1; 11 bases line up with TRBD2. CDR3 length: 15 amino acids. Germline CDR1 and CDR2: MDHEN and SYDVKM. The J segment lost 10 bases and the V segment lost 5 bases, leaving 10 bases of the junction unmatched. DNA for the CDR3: TGTGCCAGCAGTGCCTTAGCGGGAGGGATATGGGAGCAGTTCTTC. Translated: CASSALAGGIWEQFF.

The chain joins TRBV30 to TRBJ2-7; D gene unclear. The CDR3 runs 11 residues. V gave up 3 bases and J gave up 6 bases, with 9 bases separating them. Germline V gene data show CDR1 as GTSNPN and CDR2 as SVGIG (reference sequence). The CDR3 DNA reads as TGTGCCTGGAGGACGTGGCGCGAGCAGTACTTC. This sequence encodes CAWRTWREQYF.

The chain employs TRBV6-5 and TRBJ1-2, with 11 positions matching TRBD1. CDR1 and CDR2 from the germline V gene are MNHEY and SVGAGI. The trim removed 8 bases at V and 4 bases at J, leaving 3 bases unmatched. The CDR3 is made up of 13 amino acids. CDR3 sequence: CASAGTGGYGYTF. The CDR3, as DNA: TGTGCCAGCGCCGGGACAGGGGGCTATGGCTACACCTTC.

In DNA, the CDR3 is TGTGCCAGCAGCTTAACCCCGCTCTCCTACGAGCAGTACTTC. This sequence encodes CASSLTPLSYEQYF. The V gene is TRBV7-3, the J gene TRBJ2-7; no clear D. Germline CDR1 and CDR2: SGHTA and FQGTGA. V was pared by 0 bases and J by 0 bases, with 6 bases between. The CDR3 extends over 14 amino acids.

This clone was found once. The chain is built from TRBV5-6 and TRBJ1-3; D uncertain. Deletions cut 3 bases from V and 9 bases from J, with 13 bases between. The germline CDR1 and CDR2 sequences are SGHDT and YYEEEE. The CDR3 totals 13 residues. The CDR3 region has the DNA TGTGCCAGCAGCTCCTGGGGTGGCGGCACCATATATTTT. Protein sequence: CASSSWGGGTIYF.

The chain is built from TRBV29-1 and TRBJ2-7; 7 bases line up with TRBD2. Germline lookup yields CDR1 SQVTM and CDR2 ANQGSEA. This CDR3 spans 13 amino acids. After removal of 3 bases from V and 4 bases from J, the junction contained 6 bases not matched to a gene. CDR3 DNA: TGCAGCGTTGAGTATGGACTAGGGTACGAGCAGTACTTC. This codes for CSVEYGLGYEQYF.

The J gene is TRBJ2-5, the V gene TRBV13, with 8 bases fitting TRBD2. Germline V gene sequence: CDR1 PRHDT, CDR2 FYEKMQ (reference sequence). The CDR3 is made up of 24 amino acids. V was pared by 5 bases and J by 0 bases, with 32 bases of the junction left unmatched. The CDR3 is CASSLEIPFFFRLNLAGDQETQYF. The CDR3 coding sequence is TGTGCCAGCAGCCTAGAAATTCCTTTTTTCTTTCGTCTGAATCTAGCGGGCGACCAAGAGACCCAGTACTTC.

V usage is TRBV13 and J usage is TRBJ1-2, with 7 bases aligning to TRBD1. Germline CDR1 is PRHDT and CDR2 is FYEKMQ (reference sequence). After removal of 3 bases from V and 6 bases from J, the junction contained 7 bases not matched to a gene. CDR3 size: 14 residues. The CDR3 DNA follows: TGTGCCAGCAGCTTGGGGGGACAGAGGGATGGCTACACCTTC. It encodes CASSLGGQRDGYTF.

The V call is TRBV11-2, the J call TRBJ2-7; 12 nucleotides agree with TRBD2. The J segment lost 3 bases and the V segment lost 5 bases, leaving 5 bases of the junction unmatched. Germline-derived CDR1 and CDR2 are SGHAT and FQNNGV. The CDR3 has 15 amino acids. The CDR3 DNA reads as TGTGCCAGCAGCCAATCTAGCGGGAGGGGCTACGAGCAGTACTTC. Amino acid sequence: CASSQSSGRGYEQYF.

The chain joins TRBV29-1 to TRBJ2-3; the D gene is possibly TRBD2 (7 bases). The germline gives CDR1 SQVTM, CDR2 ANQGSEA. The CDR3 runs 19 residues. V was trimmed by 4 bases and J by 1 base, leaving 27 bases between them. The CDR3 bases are TGCAGCGTTGTGCTGCTACGGATCAACTGGGGGGGCGGCACAGATACGCAGTATTTT. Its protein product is CSVVLLRINWGGGTDTQYF.

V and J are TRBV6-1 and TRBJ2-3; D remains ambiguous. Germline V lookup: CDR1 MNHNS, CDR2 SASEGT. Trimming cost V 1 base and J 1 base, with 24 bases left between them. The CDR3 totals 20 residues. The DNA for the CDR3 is TGTGCCAGCAGTGAAGATTACGGAAATGTATCAGGAGAACGCACAGATACGCAGTATTTT. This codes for CASSEDYGNVSGERTDTQYF.

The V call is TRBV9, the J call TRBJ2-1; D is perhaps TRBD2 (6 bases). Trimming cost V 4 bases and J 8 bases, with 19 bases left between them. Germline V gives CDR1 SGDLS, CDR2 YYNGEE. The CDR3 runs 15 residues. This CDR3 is CASSTGTVHPDEQFF. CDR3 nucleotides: TGTGCCAGCAGCACCGGGACTGTGCATCCGGATGAGCAGTTCTTC.

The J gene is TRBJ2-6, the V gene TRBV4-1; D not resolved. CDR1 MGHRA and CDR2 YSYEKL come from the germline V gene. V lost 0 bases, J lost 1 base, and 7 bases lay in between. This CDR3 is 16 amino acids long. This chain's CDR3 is CASSQEPGSGANVLTF. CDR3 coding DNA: TGCGCCAGCAGCCAAGAACCGGGTTCTGGGGCCAACGTCCTGACTTTC.

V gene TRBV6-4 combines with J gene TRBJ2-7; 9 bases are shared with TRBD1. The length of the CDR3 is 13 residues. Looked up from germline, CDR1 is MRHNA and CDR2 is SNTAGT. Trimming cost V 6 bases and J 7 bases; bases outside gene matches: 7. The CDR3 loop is CASRRDRDGEQYF. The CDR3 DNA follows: TGTGCCAGCAGGAGGGACAGGGACGGTGAGCAGTACTTC.

CDR3 bases: TGCGCCAGCAGCCACCCGGGGGTGAGGGCCTCTCGCCAAGGGGAGCTGTTTTTT. Amino acids: CASSHPGVRASRQGELFF. This rearrangement joins TRBV4-1 to TRBJ2-2; possibly TRBD2 for D (6 bases). The CDR3 is 18 amino acids. V was cut by 3 bases and J by 8 bases, with 25 bases left in between. Germline assignment: CDR1 MGHRA and CDR2 YSYEKL.

CDR3 in DNA: TGTGCCAGCAGCCCCGGAGGGCTTCCCTACGAGCAGTACTTC. Its translation: CASSPGGLPYEQYF. V is TRBV9 and J is TRBJ2-7, with a weak D call TRBD2 (6 bases). V was clipped by 4 bases and J by 2 bases, with 13 bases between them. In germline, CDR1 is SGDLS, CDR2 YYNGEE. This CDR3 has 14 amino acids.

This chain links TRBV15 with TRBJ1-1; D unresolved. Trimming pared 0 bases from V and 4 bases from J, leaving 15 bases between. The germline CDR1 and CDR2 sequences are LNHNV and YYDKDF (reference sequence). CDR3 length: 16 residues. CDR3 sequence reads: CATSREWNPFSTEAFF. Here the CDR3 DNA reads TGTGCCACCAGCAGAGAATGGAATCCCTTTTCCACTGAAGCTTTCTTT.

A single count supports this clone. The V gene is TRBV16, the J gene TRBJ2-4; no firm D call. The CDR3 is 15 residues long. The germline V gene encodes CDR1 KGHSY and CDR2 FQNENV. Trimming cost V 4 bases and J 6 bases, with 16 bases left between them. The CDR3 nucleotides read TGTGCCAGCAGCCCCGGCGGCAGGTCCTTAAACATTCAGTACTTC. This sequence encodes CASSPGGRSLNIQYF. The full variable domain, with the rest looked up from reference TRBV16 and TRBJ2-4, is GEEVAQTPKHLVRGEGQKAKLYCAPIKGHSYVFWYQQVLKNEFKFLISFQNENVFDETGMPKERFSAKCLPNSPCSLEIQATKLEDSAVYFCASSPGGRSLNIQYFGAGTRLSVL.

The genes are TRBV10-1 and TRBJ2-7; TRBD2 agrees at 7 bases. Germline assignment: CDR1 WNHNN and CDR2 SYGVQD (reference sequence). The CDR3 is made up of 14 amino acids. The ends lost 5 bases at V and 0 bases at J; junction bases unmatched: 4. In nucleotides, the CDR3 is TGCGCCAGCAGTCCCGGCGGGAGCTCCTACGAGCAGTACTTC. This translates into CASSPGGSSYEQYF.

The CDR3 region has the DNA TGTGCCAGCTCTACTAGCGGGAGTAACCACGAGCAGTACTTC. The encoded protein is CASSTSGSNHEQYF. This rearrangement joins TRBV18 to TRBJ2-7; 11 bases map to TRBD2. V gave up 6 bases and J gave up 5 bases; unmatched junction bases: 6. Germline V gives CDR1 KGHSH, CDR2 LQKENI. This CDR3 contains 14 residues.

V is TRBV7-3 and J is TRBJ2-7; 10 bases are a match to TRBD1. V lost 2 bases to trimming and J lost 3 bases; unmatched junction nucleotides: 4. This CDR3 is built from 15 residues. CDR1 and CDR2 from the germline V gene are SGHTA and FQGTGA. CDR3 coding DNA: TGTGCCAGCAGCTTAGCCGGGACAGGGGTCTACGAGCAGTACTTC. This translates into CASSLAGTGVYEQYF.

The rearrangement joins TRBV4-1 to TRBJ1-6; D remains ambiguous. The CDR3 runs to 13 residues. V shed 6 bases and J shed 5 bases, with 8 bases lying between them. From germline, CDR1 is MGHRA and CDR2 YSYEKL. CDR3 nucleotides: TGCGCCAGCAGTTATGGTGATAATTCACCCCTCCACTTT. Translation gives CASSYGDNSPLHF.

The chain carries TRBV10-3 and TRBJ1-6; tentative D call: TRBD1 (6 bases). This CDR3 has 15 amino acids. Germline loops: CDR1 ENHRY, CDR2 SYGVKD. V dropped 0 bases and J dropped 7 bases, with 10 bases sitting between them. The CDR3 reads CAISESSGDNSPLHF. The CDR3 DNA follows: TGTGCCATCAGTGAGTCATCAGGGGACAATTCACCCCTCCACTTT.

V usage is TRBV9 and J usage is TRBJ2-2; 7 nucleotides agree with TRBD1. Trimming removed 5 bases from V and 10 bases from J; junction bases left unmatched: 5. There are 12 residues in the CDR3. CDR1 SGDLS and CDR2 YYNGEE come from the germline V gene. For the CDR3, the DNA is TGTGCCAGCAGTGGGACAGAGAAGGAGCTGTTTTTT. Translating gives CASSGTEKELFF.

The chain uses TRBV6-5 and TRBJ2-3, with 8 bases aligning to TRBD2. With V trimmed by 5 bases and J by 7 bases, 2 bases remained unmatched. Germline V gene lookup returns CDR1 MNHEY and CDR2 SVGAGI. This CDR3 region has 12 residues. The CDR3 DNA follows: TGTGCCAGCAGTAAGCGGGAGAATACGCAGTATTTT. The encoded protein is CASSKRENTQYF.

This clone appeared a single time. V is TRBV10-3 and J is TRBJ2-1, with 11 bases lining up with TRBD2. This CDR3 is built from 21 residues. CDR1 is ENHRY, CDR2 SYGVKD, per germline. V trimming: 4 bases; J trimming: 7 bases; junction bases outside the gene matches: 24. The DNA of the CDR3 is TGTGCCATCAGTGCCTCCCAACTAGCGGGAGAAAGAACCCATCGTGAGAATGAGCAGTTCTTC. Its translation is CAISASQLAGERTHRENEQFF.

CDR3 protein: CASSQVDRASTQPQHF. CDR3 DNA sequence: TGCGCCAGCAGCCAAGTCGACAGGGCATCTACGCAGCCCCAGCATTTT. This chain links TRBV4-1 with TRBJ1-5, with 7 bases aligning to TRBD1. This CDR3 is 16 amino acids long. The V gene's germline CDR1 is MGHRA and CDR2 YSYEKL. The ends lost 1 base at V and 7 bases at J; junction bases unmatched: 10.

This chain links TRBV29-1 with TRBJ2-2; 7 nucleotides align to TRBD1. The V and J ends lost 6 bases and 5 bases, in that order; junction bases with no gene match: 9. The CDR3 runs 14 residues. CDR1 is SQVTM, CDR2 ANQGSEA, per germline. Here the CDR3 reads CSVDNRGGTGELFF. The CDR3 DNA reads TGCAGCGTAGATAACAGGGGTGGGACCGGGGAGCTGTTTTTT.

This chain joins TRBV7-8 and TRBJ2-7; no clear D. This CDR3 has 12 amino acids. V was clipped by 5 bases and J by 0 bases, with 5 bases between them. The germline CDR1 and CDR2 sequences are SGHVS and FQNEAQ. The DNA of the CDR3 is TGTGCCAGCAGCCCCCTCTCCTACGAGCAGTACTTC. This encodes CASSPLSYEQYF.

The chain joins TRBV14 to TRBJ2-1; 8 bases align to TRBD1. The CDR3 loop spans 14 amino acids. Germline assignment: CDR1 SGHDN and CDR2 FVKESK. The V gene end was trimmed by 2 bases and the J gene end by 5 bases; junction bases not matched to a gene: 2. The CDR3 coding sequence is TGTGCCAGCAGCCAAAGACAGGGGAACAATGAGCAGTTCTTC. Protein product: CASSQRQGNNEQFF. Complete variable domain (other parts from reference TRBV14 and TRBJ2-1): EAGVTQFPSHSVIEKGQTVTLRCDPISGHDNLYWYRRVMGKEIKFLLHFVKESKQDESGMPNNRFLAERTGGTYSTLKVQPAELEDSGVYFCASSQRQGNNEQFFGPGTRLTVL.